Listed here are 18 T cell receptor beta chains from one sample, sequenced in a study of T-cell reconstitution after alpha-beta-depleted transplantation in children. Preparation of the TCRbeta library involved a method that used unique molecular identifiers. TCRdb reprocessed the PCR reads via MiXCR and lists one record per CDR3 protein. The sample carries around 400,000 distinct CDR3 sequences, about a fifth recorded once. The source was PBMCs from the stem cell graft donor, collected from the stem cell graft. The receptors were gathered from a human donor who donated a stem cell graft to a child with acute myeloid leukemia.

The J gene is TRBJ1-2, the V gene TRBV20-1; TRBD1 matches at 7 bases. In germline, CDR1 is DFQATT, CDR2 SNEGSKA (reference sequence). This CDR3 comprises 14 residues. Trimming at V came to 1 base and at J to 4 bases, leaving 6 bases not matched to a gene. The CDR3 DNA sequence: TGCAGTGCTAGAGTTCGACAGGGCATCTATGGCTACACCTTC. Protein product: CSARVRQGIYGYTF.

The table lists this clonotype with a few counts. This sequence joins TRBV3-1 and TRBJ2-1; 9 nucleotides match TRBD2. This CDR3 is built from 20 residues. The V gene's germline CDR1 is LGHDT and CDR2 YNNKEL (reference sequence). Unmatched junction bases numbered 12, after V lost 0 bases and J lost 0 bases. The CDR3 bases are TGTGCCAGCAGCCAAGAGGGGAAAGCGGGAGGCTGGAGCTCCTACAATGAGCAGTTCTTC. It yields the protein CASSQEGKAGGWSSYNEQFF.

The chain recombines TRBV4-1 with TRBJ1-3; possible D gene TRBD1, 5 bases. The length of the CDR3 is 16 residues. Germline loops: CDR1 MGHRA, CDR2 YSYEKL. The V end lost 4 bases, the J end lost 4 bases, and 17 bases lay between the germline ends. This chain's CDR3 is CASSLLQGAPGNTIYF. In nucleotides, the CDR3 is TGCGCCAGCAGCCTCCTCCAAGGGGCGCCGGGAAACACCATATATTTT.

The rearrangement joins TRBV7-2 to TRBJ2-3; 7 bases are a match to TRBD2. CDR1 SGHTA and CDR2 FQGNSA come from the germline V gene. CDR3 size: 15 residues. V lost 5 bases to trimming and J lost 0 bases; unmatched junction nucleotides: 5. The CDR3 loop is CASSPGGGSTDTQYF. The CDR3 DNA sequence: TGTGCCAGCAGCCCGGGGGGTGGGAGCACAGATACGCAGTATTTT.

V is TRBV7-2 and J is TRBJ2-3; no definite D call. The CDR3 has 14 residues. CDR1 is SGHTA, CDR2 FQGNSA, per germline. Trimming removed 0 bases at V and 6 bases at J, with 10 bases between. The CDR3 loop is CASSLAILADTQYF. In DNA form, the CDR3 reads TGTGCCAGCAGCTTAGCCATCTTGGCGGATACGCAGTATTTT.

The V call is TRBV28, the J call TRBJ2-2, with 8 nucleotides matching TRBD2. The germline V gene has CDR1 MDHEN and CDR2 SYDVKM. The CDR3 runs to 16 residues. With 2 bases clipped from V and 1 base from J, the junction kept 3 bases outside the gene matches. CDR3 in amino acids: CASSLIAGLNTGELFF. CDR3 sequence (DNA): TGTGCCAGCAGTTTAATAGCGGGACTGAACACCGGGGAGCTGTTTTTT. Full variable domain (missing parts from reference TRBV28 and TRBJ2-2): DVKVTQSSRYLVKRTGEKVFLECVQDMDHENMFWYRQDPGLGLRLIYFSYDVKMKEKGDIPEGYSVSREKKERFSLILESASTNQTSMYLCASSLIAGLNTGELFFGEGSRLTVL.

The sample holds many counts of this clonotype. The chain combines TRBV24-1 with TRBJ1-2; D gene ambiguous. With 4 bases removed from V and 5 bases from J, the gap between germline ends came to 10 bases. The CDR3 length is 13 residues. CDR1 KGHDR and CDR2 SFDVKD come from the germline V gene. CDR3 sequence (DNA): TGTGCCACCAGTGACTTAGATTCTTATGGCTACACCTTC. This translates into CATSDLDSYGYTF.

The chain uses TRBV10-3 and TRBJ2-3; D unresolved. Trimming took 6 bases from V and 0 from J, leaving 10 bases between them. CDR3 size: 14 residues. Per germline, CDR1 ENHRY and CDR2 SYGVKD. This CDR3 reads CAISPLSSTDTQYF. The CDR3, as DNA: TGTGCCATCAGCCCCTTATCTAGCACAGATACGCAGTATTTT.

This clonotype was found a few times. The chain has TRBV5-1 and TRBJ1-2; no clear D. The CDR3 covers 14 residues. The germline gives CDR1 SGHRS, CDR2 YFSETQ. The ends were cut back, 1 base at V and 4 bases at J, with 11 bases in the middle. The CDR3, as DNA: TGCGCCAGCAGCTTGCAGGAGATTGGCTATGGCTACACCTTC. Its translation is CASSLQEIGYGYTF.

This clonotype was seen a handful of times. This sequence joins TRBV7-8 and TRBJ2-1; 12 bases are a match to TRBD1. Trimming cost V 5 bases and J 6 bases; bases outside gene matches: 5. Per germline, CDR1 SGHVS and CDR2 FQNEAQ. The CDR3 has 15 amino acids. The CDR3 is CASSLGQGAVNEQFF. CDR3 DNA sequence: TGTGCCAGCAGCCTGGGACAGGGGGCGGTCAATGAGCAGTTCTTC.

This clonotype was counted ten times or more. The CDR3 sequence is CSAREGREAYNEQFF. The DNA of the CDR3 is TGCAGTGCTAGAGAGGGGCGGGAGGCCTACAATGAGCAGTTCTTC. The chain recombines TRBV20-1 with TRBJ2-1, with TRBD2 identical over 8 bases. CDR1 and CDR2 (germline): DFQATT, SNEGSKA (reference sequence). The V segment lost 0 bases and the J segment 2 bases; nucleotides outside the gene matches: 3. The CDR3 loop spans 15 amino acids.

The genes are TRBV5-1 and TRBJ2-7; 8 nucleotides align to TRBD1. The ends lost 3 bases at V and 0 bases at J; junction bases unmatched: 5. The germline CDR1 and CDR2 sequences are SGHRS and YFSETQ. The CDR3 runs to 15 residues. CDR3 coding DNA: TGCGCCAGCAGCTCGGGACAGGTGATCTCCTACGAGCAGTACTTC. Its translation is CASSSGQVISYEQYF.

This clonotype was counted at least ten times. The chain links TRBV20-1 to TRBJ2-6; no clear D. Trimming pared 3 bases from V and 3 bases from J, leaving 9 bases between. This CDR3 contains 14 residues. Germline assignment: CDR1 DFQATT and CDR2 SNEGSKA (reference sequence). The CDR3 reads CSASVSLGANVLTF. CDR3 DNA sequence: TGCAGTGCTAGTGTGTCGCTTGGGGCCAACGTCCTGACTTTC.

This clonotype has only a few counts. This chain joins TRBV10-3 and TRBJ1-1; D unresolved. Germline-derived CDR1 and CDR2 are ENHRY and SYGVKD. Trimming took 8 bases from V and 1 from J, leaving 11 bases between them. The CDR3 has 13 amino acids. CDR3 region: CAISRAANTEAFF. CDR3 sequence (DNA): TGTGCCATCTCCCGCGCCGCGAACACTGAAGCTTTCTTT.

This clonotype was seen only once. This may stem from a read error, because a much larger clone lies one nucleotide away. This rearrangement joins TRBV24-1 to TRBJ2-1; D may correspond to TRBD1 or TRBD2 (5 bases each). Between the trimmed V and J ends, which lost 4 bases and 11 bases, there was a span of 8 bases. The CDR3 spans 11 residues. CDR1 is KGHDR and CDR2 is SFDVKD in the germline V gene. DNA for the CDR3: TGTGCCACCAGTGAACGGGACCAGCAGTTCTTC. Protein: CATSERDQQFF.

The genes are TRBV12-3 or TRBV12-4 and TRBJ2-1; perhaps TRBD2 as D (5 bases). V was cut by 7 bases and J by 3 bases, with 16 bases left in between. There are 15 residues in the CDR3. The CDR3 DNA reads TGTGCCAGCACCAAAAGCGGACCTTACTACAATGAGCAGTTCTTC. Its protein product is CASTKSGPYYNEQFF.

In this sample, this clonotype turned up a few times. This rearrangement joins TRBV12-3 or TRBV12-4 to TRBJ1-3; D possibly corresponds to TRBD1 (5 bases). Trimming stripped 7 bases from V and 1 base from J, with 14 bases between. The CDR3 runs to 15 residues. CDR3 nucleotides: TGTGCCAGCACCTGGGGGTATGGGTCTGGAAACACCATATATTTT. It translates to CASTWGYGSGNTIYF.

This clonotype was observed a handful of times. This sequence joins TRBV28 and TRBJ2-7; D unclear. The CDR3 has 13 amino acids. V was cut by 4 bases and J by 0 bases, with 7 bases left in between. Looked up from germline, CDR1 is MDHEN and CDR2 is SYDVKM. The CDR3 DNA follows: TGTGCCAGCAGTTCCATAAGCTCCTACGAGCAGTACTTC. This sequence encodes CASSSISSYEQYF. Filled out from reference TRBV28 and TRBJ2-7, the complete variable domain reads DVKVTQSSRYLVKRTGEKVFLECVQDMDHENMFWYRQDPGLGLRLIYFSYDVKMKEKGDIPEGYSVSREKKERFSLILESASTNQTSMYLCASSSISSYEQYFGPGTRLTVT.